The rows below give T cell receptor beta chains drawn from one sample of a study of T cell responses to AZD1222 COVID-19 vaccine. Only in-frame clones appear in the TCRdb table, and some are missing; sequencing was by immunoSEQ multiplex PCR. The sample carries about 78,000 clones, roughly 87% recorded once. The sample was peripheral blood, taken on day 0 of AZD1222 vaccination. These receptors were taken from an adult in good health. The CDR3 runs from the conserved cysteine through the conserved F or W. D genes are given only for firm matches. Size is stated for part of the rows, as once, few or many counts, or as a class when the clone is expanded.

j_gene	v_gene	abundance	d_gene	CDR3nt	CDR3aa
TRBJ2-5	TRBV29-1	-	-	TGCAGCGTTGGGGGTTACGGAATGGTAAAGACCCAGTACTTC	CSVGGYGMVKTQYF
TRBJ2-7	TRBV24-1	-	-	TGTGCCACCAGTGATGGGCGCTACGAGCAGTACTTC	CATSDGRYEQYF
TRBJ1-1	TRBV5-1	-	TRBD1	TGCGCCAGCACCCAGAGGGAGGGGGCGATTACTGAAGCTTTCTTT	CASTQREGAITEAFF
TRBJ1-1	TRBV4-1	-	TRBD1	TGCGCCAGCAGCCCCGGAACAGGGGGGCGTCGGGTTGGAGCTTTCTTT	CASSPGTGGRRVGAFF
TRBJ2-3	TRBV7-2	-	TRBD1	TGTGCCAGCAGCTTGGGGACAGGGGCCAGGACAGATACGCAGTATTTT	CASSLGTGARTDTQYF
TRBJ1-5	TRBV2	-	-	TGTGCCAGCCAACCTTTACAGGACCCCCGGGGCAATCAGCCCCAGCATTTT	CASQPLQDPRGNQPQHF
TRBJ2-7	TRBV5-1	-	TRBD1	TGCGCCAGCAGCCGGACAGGGGGCGAGGCCTACGAGCAGTACTTC	CASSRTGGEAYEQYF
TRBJ2-5	TRBV7-9	-	-	TGTGCCAGCAGTCCTCCATGGGTCATTGAAGAGACCCAGTACTTC	CASSPPWVIEETQYF
TRBJ1-1	TRBV5-6	-	-	TGTGCCAGCAGCCCCGTGGGGGGGAGTGGAGCTTTCTTT	CASSPVGGSGAFF
TRBJ1-5	TRBV9	once	-	TGTGCCAGCAGCCCTCTGGCAGTCAATCAGCCCCAGCATTTT	CASSPLAVNQPQHF
TRBJ2-7	TRBV29-1	once	TRBD1	TGCAGCGTTCTAGGAATCCCGGGACAGGTACTCTCCTACGAGCAGTACTTC	CSVLGIPGQVLSYEQYF
TRBJ2-1	TRBV5-1	-	TRBD1	TGCGCCAGCAGCTTGGTACAGGGGGGCGACAATGAGCAGTTCTTC	CASSLVQGGDNEQFF
TRBJ2-7	TRBV30	-	-	TGTGCCTGGAGTGAAGTGAACTGGAACTACGAGCAGTACTTC	CAWSEVNWNYEQYF
TRBJ2-1	TRBV5-1	-	-	TGCGCCAGCAGCCCGACACCGAGCTCCTACAATGAGCAGTTCTTC	CASSPTPSSYNEQFF
TRBJ2-7	TRBV9	-	-	TGTGCCAGCAGCGAAACCGGGACGGCGGACTACGAGCAGTACTTC	CASSETGTADYEQYF
TRBJ2-7	TRBV6-5	-	-	TGTGCCAGCAGTTACTCGTCGGGACTCCTCTCCTACGAGCAGTACTTC	CASSYSSGLLSYEQYF
TRBJ1-4	TRBV13	few	-	TGTGCCAGCAGCTTACAGGGTAATGAAAAACTGTTTTTT	CASSLQGNEKLFF
TRBJ1-1	TRBV30	-	-	TGTGCCTGGAGTCGGCCCCCGAACACTGAAGCTTTCTTT	CAWSRPPNTEAFF
TRBJ1-4	TRBV18	once	TRBD1	TGTGCCAGCTCACCACAGGGACAGGGCGAAAAACTGTTTTTT	CASSPQGQGEKLFF
TRBJ2-1	TRBV19	few	TRBD1	TGTGCCTCCGGACAGGCTACCTACAATGAGCAGTTCTTC	CASGQATYNEQFF
TRBJ2-5	TRBV29-1	-	TRBD1	TGCAGCGTTGGCGACAGGGGCGTTCGAGAGACCCAGTACTTC	CSVGDRGVRETQYF
TRBJ1-1	TRBV4-1	-	-	TGCGCCAGCAGCCAAGAAGGAAGAGGCGAAGCTTTCTTT	CASSQEGRGEAFF
TRBJ1-4	TRBV6-2/TRBV6-3	-	-	TGTGCCAGCAGTTACGGGTCGATTCCCAGACTAGGGTTACGCCCTAATGAAAAACTGTTTTTT	CASSYGSIPRLGLRPNEKLFF
TRBJ1-2	TRBV5-1	-	TRBD1	TGCGCCAGCAGCTACGGGGACAGGGAGAACTATGGCTACACCTTC	CASSYGDRENYGYTF
TRBJ1-5	TRBV2	-	TRBD1	TGTGCCAGCAGAGAGACGGGACAGTATCAGCCCCAGCATTTT	CASRETGQYQPQHF
TRBJ2-5	TRBV11-3	-	-	TGTGCCAGCAGCTCCAGGCAGGTCGAAGAGACCCAGTACTTC	CASSSRQVEETQYF
TRBJ2-5	TRBV7-3	-	TRBD2	TGTGCCAGCAGTCCCGGGACTAGCGCCCTCGGGAAAGAGACCCAGTACTTC	CASSPGTSALGKETQYF
TRBJ2-3	TRBV9	-	-	TGTGCCAGCAGCGCCCCCGGGACAAGCACAGATACGCAGTATTTT	CASSAPGTSTDTQYF
TRBJ1-2	TRBV5-4	once	TRBD1	TGTGCCAGCAGCCCCGGGACAGATGCTAACTATGGCTACACCTTC	CASSPGTDANYGYTF
TRBJ2-7	TRBV28	-	TRBD2	TGTGCCAGCAGAAGAGCTAGCGGGAGGAGCGAGCAGTACTTC	CASRRASGRSEQYF
TRBJ1-2	TRBV11-2	-	-	TGTGCCAGCAGCTTAGATCACCTCGCCTCTGGCTACACCTTC	CASSLDHLASGYTF
TRBJ2-1	TRBV3-1/TRBV3-2	-	TRBD2	TGTGCCAGCAGCCAGAGCTCGGCTAGCGGGAGTTACAATGAGCAGTTCTTC	CASSQSSASGSYNEQFF
TRBJ1-6	TRBV18	-	TRBD1	TGTGCCAGCTCACCAACAGGGGGAGAATCACCCCTCCACTTT	CASSPTGGESPLHF
TRBJ2-2	TRBV3-1/TRBV3-2	-	-	TGTGCCAGCAGCCGAGAACTAGCAACCGGGGAGCTGTTTTTT	CASSRELATGELFF
TRBJ2-1	TRBV7-6	-	-	TGTGCCAGCAGCTTAAACTACAGGGCGACCTACAATGAGCAGTTCTTC	CASSLNYRATYNEQFF
TRBJ2-1	TRBV27	-	-	TGTGCCAGCAGTTTAACCGGCTACAATGAGCAGTTCTTC	CASSLTGYNEQFF
TRBJ2-5	TRBV7-3	-	TRBD2	TGTGCCAGCAGCCCCAGCGGGAGAAGGGAAGAGACCCAGTACTTC	CASSPSGRREETQYF
TRBJ2-2	TRBV2	few	-	TGTGCCTCACGGGCCGGGGGGAACACCGGGGAGCTGTTTTTT	CASRAGGNTGELFF
TRBJ1-2	TRBV4-1	-	-	TGCGCCAGCAGCCAAGTCACAATAGATGGCTACACCTTC	CASSQVTIDGYTF
TRBJ1-2	TRBV9	-	TRBD1	TGTGCCAGCAGCGGGGGACAGAACTATGGCTACACCTTC	CASSGGQNYGYTF